The 10 T cell receptor beta chains presented below share a single source sample, sequenced in a study of cytomegalovirus exposure and HLA in healthy donors. The PCR ran on 60 Vbeta and 13 Jbeta primers. Some clones are missing from TCRdb's copy, which holds only in-frame ones; the method was immunoSEQ multiplex PCR. The profile shows 200,000 or so clones, roughly 80% of them singletons. The sequenced material came from PBMCs. All receptors derive from a girl under 18 in good health and CMV-seronegative.

The rearrangement links TRBV6-6 to TRBJ1-5, with D tentatively TRBD1 (6 bases). Germline V gene data show CDR1 as MNHNY and CDR2 as SVGAGI (reference sequence). This CDR3 is built from 15 residues. V lost 6 bases to trimming and J lost 4 bases, with 16 bases between them. The CDR3 reads CASRATLGANQPQHF. DNA for the CDR3: TGTGCCAGCAGAGCGACCCTGGGGGCAAATCAGCCCCAGCATTTT.

The chain couples TRBV28 to TRBJ2-1; TRBD1 matches 12 bases. From germline, CDR1 is MDHEN and CDR2 SYDVKM. J was trimmed by 7 bases and V by 3 bases; bases with no gene match: 7. CDR3 size: 16 residues. This CDR3 reads CASSFMGQGAVNEQFF. The CDR3 DNA is TGTGCCAGCAGTTTTATGGGACAGGGGGCGGTGAATGAGCAGTTCTTC.

The chain employs TRBV7-3 and TRBJ2-5; D possibly corresponds to TRBD2 (5 bases). This CDR3 is built from 17 residues. In germline, CDR1 is SGHTA, CDR2 FQGTGA. Trimming stripped 0 bases from V and 6 bases from J, with 20 bases between. The CDR3 DNA is TGTGCCAGCAGCTTAACGAAGTCCGGACTTAGTAGCCAGACCCAGTACTTC. Translated: CASSLTKSGLSSQTQYF.

The chain has TRBV30 and TRBJ1-5; D is undetermined. V lost 2 bases, J lost 3 bases, and 8 bases lay in between. Germline V lookup: CDR1 GTSNPN, CDR2 SVGIG (reference sequence). This CDR3 is 13 amino acids long. The chain's CDR3 is CAWSPRDNQPQHF. The CDR3 DNA follows: TGTGCCTGGAGTCCCCGGGACAATCAGCCCCAGCATTTT.

The chain recombines TRBV19 with TRBJ1-6; 11 bases match TRBD1. Trimming cost V 3 bases and J 11 bases; bases outside gene matches: 6. Germline V gene data show CDR1 as LNHDA and CDR2 as SQIVND (reference sequence). CDR3 size: 15 residues. CDR3 sequence: CASSIGTGGMAPLHF. CDR3 DNA: TGTGCCAGTAGTATCGGGACAGGGGGGATGGCACCCCTCCACTTT.

This clone was counted between two and nine times. The gene calls are TRBV7-3 and TRBJ2-3; no reliable D call. The CDR3 totals 15 residues. Germline V gene data show CDR1 as SGHTA and CDR2 as FQGTGA. Deletions cut 1 base from V and 3 bases from J, with 11 bases between. The CDR3 bases are TGTGCCAGCAGCTTAAATCCTATATCGACAGATACGCAGTATTTT. This sequence encodes CASSLNPISTDTQYF.

The chain is built from TRBV6-6 and TRBJ2-1; TRBD1 aligns across 9 bases. V lost 6 bases, J lost 6 bases, and 9 bases stayed unmatched. The CDR3 spans 15 residues. Germline CDR1 and CDR2: MNHNY and SVGAGI (reference sequence). CDR3 amino acids: CASSLGTGPANEQFF. The CDR3 DNA sequence: TGTGCCAGCAGCCTAGGGACAGGGCCTGCCAATGAGCAGTTCTTC.

The rearrangement joins TRBV5-1 to TRBJ2-3; 16 bases match TRBD2. The length of the CDR3 is 20 residues. V was pared by 0 bases and J by 0 bases, with 7 bases of the junction left unmatched. Germline V lookup: CDR1 SGHRS, CDR2 YFSETQ. The CDR3 coding sequence is TGCGCCAGCAGCTTGGGATCGGGACTAGCGGGGGGGACTAGCACAGATACGCAGTATTTT. This gives the protein CASSLGSGLAGGTSTDTQYF.

The chain is built from TRBV30 and TRBJ1-5, with 9 bases identical to TRBD1. This CDR3 comprises 16 residues. Trimming at V came to 0 bases and at J to 4 bases, leaving 7 bases not matched to a gene. The germline V gene has CDR1 GTSNPN and CDR2 SVGIG (reference sequence). The CDR3 sequence: CAWSVDRGTDNQPQHF. CDR3 bases: TGTGCCTGGAGTGTGGACAGGGGAACGGATAATCAGCCCCAGCATTTT.

V and J are TRBV6-5 and TRBJ1-2; 7 bases align to TRBD1. The CDR3 sequence is 14 residues long. Trimming removed 4 bases from V and 4 bases from J; junction bases left unmatched: 6. In germline, CDR1 is MNHEY, CDR2 SVGAGI. In DNA form, the CDR3 reads TGTGCCAGCAGTTTCGGACAGGCTTCCTATGGCTACACCTTC. Protein: CASSFGQASYGYTF.